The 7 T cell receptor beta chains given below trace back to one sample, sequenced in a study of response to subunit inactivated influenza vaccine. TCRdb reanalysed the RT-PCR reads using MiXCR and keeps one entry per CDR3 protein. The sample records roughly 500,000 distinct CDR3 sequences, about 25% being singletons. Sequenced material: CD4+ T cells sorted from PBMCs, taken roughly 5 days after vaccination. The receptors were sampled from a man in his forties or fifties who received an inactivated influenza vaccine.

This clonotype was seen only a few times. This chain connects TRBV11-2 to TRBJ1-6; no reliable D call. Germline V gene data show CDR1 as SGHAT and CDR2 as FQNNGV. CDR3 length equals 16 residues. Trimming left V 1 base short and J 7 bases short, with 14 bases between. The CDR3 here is CASSLVWPAPNSPLHF. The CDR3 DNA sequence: TGTGCCAGCAGCTTAGTATGGCCAGCACCGAATTCACCCCTCCACTTT. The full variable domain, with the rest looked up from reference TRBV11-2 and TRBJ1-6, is EAGVAQSPRYKIIEKRQSVAFWCNPISGHATLYWYQQILGQGPKLLIQFQNNGVVDDSQLPKDRFSAERLKGVDSTLKIQPAKLEDSAVYLCASSLVWPAPNSPLHFGNGTRLTVT.

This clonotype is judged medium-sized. The CDR3, as DNA: TGCAGTGCTTCCCCAGGGGGATACAATCAGCCCCAGCATTTT. Amino acid sequence: CSASPGGYNQPQHF. This sequence joins TRBV20-1 and TRBJ1-5, with 7 bases fitting TRBD1. There are 14 residues in the CDR3. Germline V gives CDR1 DFQATT, CDR2 SNEGSKA (reference sequence). The V and J ends lost 5 bases and 3 bases, in that order; junction bases with no gene match: 7.

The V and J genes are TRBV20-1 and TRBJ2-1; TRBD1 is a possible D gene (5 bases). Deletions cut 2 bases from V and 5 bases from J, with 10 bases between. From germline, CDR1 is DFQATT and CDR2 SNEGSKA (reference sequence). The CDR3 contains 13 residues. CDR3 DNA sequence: TGCAGTGCTAGACGTGGACAAAACAATGAGCAGTTCTTC. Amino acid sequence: CSARRGQNNEQFF.

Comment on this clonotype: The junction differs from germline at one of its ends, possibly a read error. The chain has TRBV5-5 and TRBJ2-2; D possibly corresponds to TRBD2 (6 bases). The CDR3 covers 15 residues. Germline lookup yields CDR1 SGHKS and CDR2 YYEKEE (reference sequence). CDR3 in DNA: TGTGCCAGAAGCTTTACGGGAGTAAACACCGGGGAGCTGTTTTTT. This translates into CARSFTGVNTGELFF. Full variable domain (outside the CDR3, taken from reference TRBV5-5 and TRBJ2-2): DAGVTQSPTHLIKTRGQQVTLRCSPISGHKSVSWYQQVLGQGPQFIFQYYEKEERGRGNFPDRFSARQFPNYSSELNVNALLLGDSALYLCARSFTGVNTGELFFGEGSRLTVL.

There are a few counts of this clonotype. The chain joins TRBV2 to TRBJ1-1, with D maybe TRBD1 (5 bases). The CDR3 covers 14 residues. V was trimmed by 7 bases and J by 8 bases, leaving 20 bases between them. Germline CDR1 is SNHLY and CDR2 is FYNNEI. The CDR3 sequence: CASKSEGVANEAFF. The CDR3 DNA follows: TGTGCCAGCAAGTCGGAAGGGGTAGCGAACGAAGCTTTCTTT.

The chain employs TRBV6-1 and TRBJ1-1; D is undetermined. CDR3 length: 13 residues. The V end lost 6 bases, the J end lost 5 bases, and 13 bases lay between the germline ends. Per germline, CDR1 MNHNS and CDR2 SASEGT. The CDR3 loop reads CASSQHGGTEAFF. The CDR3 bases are TGTGCCAGCAGCCAACACGGAGGGACTGAAGCTTTCTTT.

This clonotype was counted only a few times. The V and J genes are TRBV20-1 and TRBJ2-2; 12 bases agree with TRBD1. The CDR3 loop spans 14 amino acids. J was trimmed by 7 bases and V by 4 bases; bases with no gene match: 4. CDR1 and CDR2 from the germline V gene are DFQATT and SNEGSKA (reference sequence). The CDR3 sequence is CSATGQGAGGELFF. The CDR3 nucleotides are TGCAGTGCTACGGGACAGGGGGCAGGCGGGGAGCTGTTTTTT.